These 2 T cell receptor beta chains originate from one sample sequenced in a study of shared clonotypes between healthy human individuals. The naive CD8 population came from CD45RO-negative cells selected for CCR7, without terminally differentiated effector memory CD45RA+ cells. The repertoire was sequenced with immunoSEQ multiplex PCR; TCRdb's copy has only in-frame clones and lacks some. This sample has roughly 890,000 clones, with almost 95% found just once. What was sequenced was naive CD8+ T cells sorted from blood. The receptors originated from a man aged 25-45 years in good health.

The chain combines TRBV12-5 with TRBJ2-1, with 8 bases lining up with TRBD2. Trimming removed 6 bases from V and 0 bases from J; junction bases left unmatched: 4. Germline loops: CDR1 LGHNT, CDR2 FRNRAP. The CDR3 has 15 residues. This CDR3 reads CASGPSGSSYNEQFF. The CDR3 bases are TGTGCTAGTGGACCAAGCGGGAGCTCCTACAATGAGCAGTTCTTC.

The J gene is TRBJ2-3, the V gene TRBV7-2; D is unclear. The CDR3 runs 11 residues. Germline CDR1 reads SGHTA; CDR2 reads FQGNSA. Trimming took 2 bases from V and 9 from J, leaving 6 bases between them. CDR3 coding DNA: TGTGCCAGCAGCTTAATTGAGACGCAGTATTTT. Its translation: CASSLIETQYF.